Below are 6 T cell receptor beta chains sequenced from a single sample in a study of blood T cell repertoires in COVID-19. Sequenced by immunoSEQ multiplex PCR; TCRdb stores in-frame clones only, minus some. The profile shows 250,000 to 350,000 clones, more than 85% of them singletons. The sample taken for sequencing was PBMCs or T cells enriched from blood (not recorded which). The receptors shown here come from a woman aged 30 to 39 who had recovered from COVID-19.

The chain couples TRBV7-2 to TRBJ2-1; 10 positions agree with TRBD2. CDR1 is SGHTA, CDR2 FQGNSA, per germline. V was pared by 2 bases and J by 5 bases, with 3 bases of the junction left unmatched. This CDR3 comprises 15 residues. The CDR3 nucleotides are TGTGCCAGCAGCTTAACTAGCGGGAAGCACAATGAGCAGTTCTTC. Translating it yields CASSLTSGKHNEQFF. Drawing the rest from reference TRBV7-2 and TRBJ2-1, the complete variable domain is GAGVSQSPSNKVTEKGKDVELRCDPISGHTALYWYRQSLGQGLEFLIYFQGNSAPDKSGLPSDRFSAERTGGSVSTLTIQRTQQEDSAVYLCASSLTSGKHNEQFFGPGTRLTVL.

V usage is TRBV9 and J usage is TRBJ2-7; 7 nucleotides match TRBD1. J lost 2 bases, V lost 1 base, and 6 bases had no gene match. Germline V gives CDR1 SGDLS, CDR2 YYNGEE. The CDR3 totals 15 residues. The CDR3 protein is CASSVTSQGAYEQYF. CDR3 sequence (DNA): TGTGCCAGCAGCGTAACGTCGCAGGGGGCCTACGAGCAGTACTTC.

This chain connects TRBV9 to TRBJ2-1; TRBD2 agrees at 8 bases. Germline loops: CDR1 SGDLS, CDR2 YYNGEE. The V segment lost 4 bases and the J segment 2 bases; nucleotides outside the gene matches: 5. The CDR3 is made up of 15 amino acids. CDR3 protein: CASSLTSGPYNEQFF. In DNA form, the CDR3 reads TGTGCCAGCAGCCTCACTAGCGGCCCCTACAATGAGCAGTTCTTC.

The chain carries TRBV4-1 and TRBJ2-1; 10 nucleotides line up with TRBD2. Germline V lookup: CDR1 MGHRA, CDR2 YSYEKL. This CDR3 spans 18 amino acids. V lost 3 bases to trimming and J lost 9 bases; unmatched junction nucleotides: 17. The CDR3 sequence: CASSHTPLGSGRAGEQFF. DNA of the CDR3: TGCGCCAGCAGCCACACCCCCCTGGGCAGCGGGAGGGCGGGTGAGCAGTTCTTC.

This chain connects TRBV5-4 to TRBJ1-3, with a possible D match to TRBD1 (5 bases). V gave up 4 bases and J gave up 4 bases, with 18 bases separating them. The germline V gene has CDR1 SGHNT and CDR2 YYREEE (reference sequence). There are 16 residues in the CDR3. The CDR3 DNA is TGTGCCAGCAGCCCACCAGGGTCACTGGAAGGAAACACCATATATTTT. Residues: CASSPPGSLEGNTIYF.

This clone has more than one count but fewer than ten. V is TRBV5-6 and J is TRBJ1-2; TRBD1 aligns across 9 bases. The CDR3 has 17 residues. Trimming took 2 bases from V and 4 from J; bases not matched to a gene: 12. From germline, CDR1 is SGHDT and CDR2 YYEEEE. The chain's CDR3 is CASSFFLSRDRAYGYTF. The CDR3 DNA reads TGTGCCAGCAGCTTTTTCCTGTCACGGGACAGGGCCTATGGCTACACCTTC.